Presented here are 30 T cell receptor beta chains from one specimen sequenced in a study of blood T cell repertoires in COVID-19. Profiled with immunoSEQ multiplex PCR; TCRdb holds only in-frame clones, not every one. The sample lists more than 250,000 clones; around 85% were seen once. Specimen: peripheral blood. The receptors were sampled from a man in his forties or fifties with active or convalescent COVID-19.

The chain has TRBV3-1 (or the pseudogene TRBV3-2) and TRBJ1-2; D is uncertain. This CDR3 region has 14 residues. The V gene's germline CDR1 is LGHDT and CDR2 YNNKEL (reference sequence). Trimming left V 3 bases short and J 1 base short, with 9 bases between. The CDR3 DNA sequence: TGTGCCAGCAGCCAGCCGGGTAGTAACTATGGCTACACCTTC. This translates into CASSQPGSNYGYTF.

The chain combines TRBV4-1 with TRBJ2-5; 12 bases match TRBD2. This CDR3 region has 15 residues. V lost 4 bases to trimming and J lost 5 bases; unmatched junction nucleotides: 5. The germline V gene encodes CDR1 MGHRA and CDR2 YSYEKL. CDR3 DNA sequence: TGCGCCAGCAGCCTAGCCGGGACTAGCGGGGAGACCCAGTACTTC. Residues: CASSLAGTSGETQYF.

The rearrangement joins TRBV7-9 to TRBJ2-1, with a possible D match to TRBD2 (5 bases). The CDR3 spans 16 residues. The V end was cut by 5 bases, the J end by 0 bases, with 14 bases between. Germline CDR1 reads SEHNR; CDR2 reads FQNEAQ (reference sequence). CDR3 region: CASSKSPAGSYNEQFF. DNA for the CDR3: TGTGCCAGCAGCAAAAGCCCGGCGGGCTCCTACAATGAGCAGTTCTTC.

This clone was counted only a few times. The chain carries TRBV18 and TRBJ2-1; the D is unclear. V lost 3 bases and J 13 bases, leaving 13 bases between the germline ends. The CDR3 spans 12 residues. Germline CDR1 KGHSH, CDR2 LQKENI. The CDR3, as DNA: TGTGCCAGCTCACCTGGGCCCGAAACCCAGTTCTTC. Translating gives CASSPGPETQFF.

The chain combines TRBV2 with TRBJ1-6; the D gene is possibly TRBD1 (5 bases). The CDR3 spans 12 residues. V shed 11 bases and J shed 6 bases, with 11 bases lying between them. CDR1 and CDR2 from the germline V gene are SNHLY and FYNNEI. CDR3 sequence reads: CAGGGGNSPLHF. CDR3 DNA sequence: TGTGCCGGGGGGGGAGGTAATTCACCCCTCCACTTT.

The chain uses TRBV20-1 and TRBJ2-5; D is possibly TRBD2 (7 bases). Trimming took 3 bases from V and 3 from J, leaving 20 bases between them. Germline V gives CDR1 DFQATT, CDR2 SNEGSKA (reference sequence). The length of the CDR3 is 16 residues. CDR3: CSASLAKGGDKETQYF. CDR3 bases: TGCAGTGCTAGTTTAGCGAAGGGAGGGGACAAAGAGACCCAGTACTTC.

The chain couples TRBV2 to TRBJ1-2, with TRBD1 as a possible D gene (6 bases). Trimming cost V 4 bases and J 5 bases, with 14 bases left between them. This CDR3 comprises 14 residues. Germline CDR1 reads SNHLY; CDR2 reads FYNNEI. CDR3: CASSGGGHEYGYTF. CDR3 in DNA: TGTGCCAGCAGTGGGGGGGGACATGAGTATGGCTACACCTTC.

This clone was observed a single time. CDR3 sequence: CASSLNSRRTEAFF. The CDR3 DNA reads as TGTGCCAGCAGCTTAAATTCGCGCAGGACTGAAGCTTTCTTT. The V call is TRBV7-8, the J call TRBJ1-1; D is unresolved. Trimming pared 2 bases from V and 5 bases from J, leaving 12 bases between. CDR1 SGHVS and CDR2 FQNEAQ come from the germline V gene. The CDR3 length is 14 residues.

The rearrangement uses TRBV30 and TRBJ1-6; perhaps TRBD1 as D (6 bases). The CDR3 totals 13 residues. V lost 5 bases and J 7 bases, leaving 12 bases between the germline ends. CDR1 GTSNPN and CDR2 SVGIG come from the germline V gene (reference sequence). The CDR3 DNA sequence: TGTGCCTGGCTGCGGACAGTGAATTCACCCCTCCACTTT. As protein: CAWLRTVNSPLHF.

This clone was observed a single time. The gene calls are TRBV11-3 and TRBJ2-2; no reliable D call. The CDR3 is 14 amino acids. Germline CDR1 SGHNT, CDR2 YENEEA. The V gene lost 1 base and the J gene lost 4 bases, with 7 bases spanning the gap. The CDR3 DNA sequence: TGTGCCAGCAGCTTAGGTCGTAGCACCGGGGAGCTGTTTTTT. This codes for CASSLGRSTGELFF. The full variable domain, rest sourced from reference TRBV11-3 and TRBJ2-2, is EAGVVQSPRYKIIEKKQPVAFWCNPISGHNTLYWYLQNLGQGPELLIRYENEEAVDDSQLPKDRFSAERLKGVDSTLKIQPAELGDSAVYLCASSLGRSTGELFFGEGSRLTVL.

The V call is TRBV28, the J call TRBJ1-1; D is uncertain. Trimming stripped 7 bases from V and 0 bases from J, with 15 bases between. This CDR3 comprises 15 residues. CDR1 MDHEN and CDR2 SYDVKM come from the germline V gene. The CDR3 region has the DNA TGTGCCAGCACCCTCAGTGGGAGGCTGAACACTGAAGCTTTCTTT. This encodes CASTLSGRLNTEAFF.

V gene TRBV6-6 combines with J gene TRBJ2-5; D gene ambiguous. Germline V CDR1 and CDR2: MNHNY, SVGAGI (reference sequence). Trimming removed 0 bases from V and 4 bases from J, with 9 bases in between. The length of the CDR3 is 14 residues. DNA for the CDR3: TGTGCCAGCAGTTACTCGAATACGGTAGAGACCCAGTACTTC. Translation: CASSYSNTVETQYF.

This chain uses TRBV12-3 or TRBV12-4 with TRBJ1-5; D unresolved. The CDR3 totals 12 residues. The ends were cut back, 4 bases at V and 6 bases at J, with 7 bases in the middle. This CDR3 is CASSSEPQPQHF. In DNA form, the CDR3 reads TGTGCCAGCAGTTCTGAGCCTCAGCCCCAGCATTTT.

V gene TRBV4-3 combines with J gene TRBJ2-4; 10 bases map to TRBD1. There are 16 residues in the CDR3. Germline CDR1 and CDR2: LGHNA and YSLEER. The V segment lost 0 bases and the J segment 9 bases; nucleotides outside the gene matches: 8. The CDR3: CASSQEDDRGRGIQYF. In nucleotides, the CDR3 is TGCGCCAGCAGCCAAGAGGACGACAGGGGGCGCGGCATTCAGTACTTC.

The V call is TRBV11-3, the J call TRBJ2-7, with 7 bases identical to TRBD2. In germline, CDR1 is SGHNT, CDR2 YENEEA. CDR3 size: 16 residues. V dropped 6 bases and J dropped 3; count of bases not matched to a gene: 14. The CDR3 reads CASSPTREARIYEQYF. In nucleotides, the CDR3 is TGTGCCAGCAGTCCTACTCGGGAGGCCCGGATCTACGAGCAGTACTTC.

The CDR3 protein is CASSSGEGNTEAFF. The CDR3 DNA reads TGCGCCAGCAGCTCGGGGGAAGGGAACACTGAAGCTTTCTTT. This chain links TRBV5-1 with TRBJ1-1; TRBD1 might be the D (5 bases). This CDR3 is 14 amino acids long. The germline CDR1 and CDR2 sequences are SGHRS and YFSETQ. The V and J ends lost 3 bases and 1 base respectively, with 10 bases between them.

The gene calls are TRBV6-6 and TRBJ2-7; D might be TRBD2 (7 bases). CDR1 MNHNY and CDR2 SVGAGI come from the germline V gene (reference sequence). With 4 bases removed from V and 4 bases from J, the gap between germline ends came to 14 bases. CDR3 size: 14 residues. The CDR3 DNA follows: TGTGCCAGCAGTTCTCGGGGGGCGGGTTACGAGCAGTACTTC. As protein: CASSSRGAGYEQYF.

The chain recombines TRBV4-2 with TRBJ2-1, with 9 bases identical to TRBD2. V gave up 0 bases and J gave up 8 bases; unmatched junction bases: 8. The CDR3 sequence is 16 residues long. Germline V CDR1 and CDR2: LGHNA, YNFKEQ. CDR3 nucleotides: TGTGCCAGCAGCCAAGATCGTAGCGGGAGCGGCGATGAGCAGTTCTTC. Translation gives CASSQDRSGSGDEQFF.

The chain employs TRBV7-2 and TRBJ1-2; D gene uncertain. This CDR3 has 16 amino acids. Germline CDR1 is SGHTA and CDR2 is FQGNSA. Trimming pared 5 bases from V and 3 bases from J, leaving 19 bases between. The CDR3 region is CASSPRGRPMDYGYTF. Here the CDR3 DNA reads TGTGCCAGCAGCCCCCGAGGTCGGCCCATGGACTATGGCTACACCTTC.

This clone was detected only once. The chain combines TRBV2 with TRBJ1-2; the D gene is possibly TRBD1 (5 bases). CDR1 SNHLY and CDR2 FYNNEI come from the germline V gene. The V gene lost 3 bases and the J gene lost 3 bases, with 8 bases spanning the gap. The CDR3 totals 13 residues. CDR3 DNA sequence: TGTGCCAGCAGTGAGCCGACAGACTATGGCTACACCTTC. Protein product: CASSEPTDYGYTF.

The V call is TRBV30, the J call TRBJ1-4; the D gene is possibly TRBD1 (5 bases). V was pared by 2 bases and J by 10 bases, with 20 bases between. CDR3 length: 15 amino acids. Per germline, CDR1 GTSNPN and CDR2 SVGIG (reference sequence). This CDR3 reads CAWSPQGTAGGKLFF. The CDR3 coding sequence is TGTGCCTGGAGTCCTCAAGGGACGGCCGGGGGAAAACTGTTTTTT. The entire variable domain, with the rest obtained from reference TRBV30 and TRBJ1-4, is as follows: SQTIHQWPATLVQPVGSPLSLECTVEGTSNPNLYWYRQAAGRGLQLLFYSVGIGQISSEVPQNLSASRPQDRQFILSSKKLLLSDSGFYLCAWSPQGTAGGKLFFGSGTQLSVL.

This sequence joins TRBV20-1 and TRBJ1-5, with unresolved D. This CDR3 has 13 amino acids. CDR1 is DFQATT, CDR2 SNEGSKA, per germline (reference sequence). Between the trimmed V and J ends, which lost 3 bases and 3 bases, there was a span of 9 bases. The chain's CDR3 is CSASGMANQPQHF. CDR3 in DNA: TGCAGTGCTAGTGGAATGGCCAATCAGCCCCAGCATTTT.

The chain uses TRBV4-2 and TRBJ1-2, with a possible D match to TRBD1 (6 bases). V lost 4 bases and J 4 bases, leaving 16 bases between the germline ends. The germline CDR1 and CDR2 sequences are LGHNA and YNFKEQ. This CDR3 is built from 15 residues. CDR3 sequence (DNA): TGTGCCAGCAGCCTTGCAGGGGATCGGGTCTATGGCTACACCTTC. It specifies CASSLAGDRVYGYTF.

The chain is built from TRBV4-2 and TRBJ2-3, with TRBD2 identical over 11 bases. The ends lost 0 bases at V and 10 bases at J; junction bases unmatched: 9. From germline, CDR1 is LGHNA and CDR2 YNFKEQ. The CDR3 sequence is 16 residues long. Here the CDR3 DNA reads TGTGCCAGCAGCCAAGAGGGGGACAATAGCGGGAGGGCGCAGTATTTT. Its translation: CASSQEGDNSGRAQYF.

The chain has TRBV29-1 and TRBJ1-1, with 12 bases aligning to TRBD1. CDR3 size: 14 residues. The germline V gene has CDR1 SQVTM and CDR2 ANQGSEA. The trim removed 6 bases at V and 4 bases at J, leaving 6 bases unmatched. CDR3 DNA: TGCAGCGTAGCCGGGACAGGGGGCTTCACTGAAGCTTTCTTT. Protein: CSVAGTGGFTEAFF.

The CDR3 DNA reads as TGTGCCAGCTCCATGGACAGGGTTAACTATGGCTACACCTTC. The encoded protein is CASSMDRVNYGYTF. The rearrangement links TRBV18 to TRBJ1-2; 8 positions match TRBD1. J was trimmed by 1 base and V by 6 bases; bases with no gene match: 4. The germline gives CDR1 KGHSH, CDR2 LQKENI. This CDR3 contains 14 residues.

V gene TRBV6-5 combines with J gene TRBJ1-1; no definite D call. The V end lost 8 bases, the J end lost 10 bases, and 14 bases lay between the germline ends. Germline V lookup: CDR1 MNHEY, CDR2 SVGAGI. CDR3 length equals 11 residues. CDR3 coding DNA: TGTGCCAGCCTCGGGTCAGAACTAGCTTTCTTT. Translated, it gives CASLGSELAFF.

This chain connects TRBV30 to TRBJ1-2; D perhaps matches TRBD1 (6 bases). The V and J ends lost 2 bases and 3 bases respectively, with 13 bases between them. CDR3 length: 14 residues. CDR1 GTSNPN and CDR2 SVGIG come from the germline V gene (reference sequence). CDR3 DNA sequence: TGTGCCTGGAGTAAGGGGGGGATACACTATGGCTACACCTTC. It specifies CAWSKGGIHYGYTF.

This clone was seen a few times. This chain uses TRBV7-9 with TRBJ1-5; D is ambiguous. The CDR3 contains 14 residues. Looked up from germline, CDR1 is SEHNR and CDR2 is FQNEAQ (reference sequence). Trimming left V 5 bases short and J 7 bases short, with 15 bases between. The CDR3 is CASSPSSGLQPQHF. DNA of the CDR3: TGTGCCAGCAGCCCCTCTTCAGGACTACAGCCCCAGCATTTT.

The chain is built from TRBV20-1 and TRBJ2-2, with a weak D call TRBD2 (5 bases). V gave up 3 bases and J gave up 7 bases, with 15 bases separating them. The CDR3 sequence is 14 residues long. Germline loops: CDR1 DFQATT, CDR2 SNEGSKA (reference sequence). CDR3 sequence: CSASATGLHGELFF. The CDR3 nucleotides are TGCAGTGCTAGTGCGACGGGATTGCACGGGGAGCTGTTTTTT.